This is a list of T cell receptor beta chains from one sample in a study of tumor-infiltrating lymphocytes in primary liver carcinoma. MiXCR, applied by TCRdb to the multiplex PCR reads, yields one record per CDR3 protein. Of about 48,000 distinct CDR3 sequences in the sample, about 68% were seen once. The specimen was liver tumor tissue from sampling region 3. The receptor set was obtained from a man aged 35 to 55 with primary liver carcinoma and hepatitis B virus infection. CDR3s include the opening cysteine and the closing phenylalanine or tryptophan. Each record gives: D gene, CDR3 length, J gene, V gene, clone size, CDR3 protein, CDR3 DNA. A D gene is named only where the DNA matches it firmly. Clone size is given for some rows only: seen once, a few or many times, or a class if the clone is expanded.

d_call: -; cdr3_length: 13; j_call: TRBJ1-5; v_call: TRBV30; clone_size: -; cdr3_aa: CAWGVSPNQPQHF; cdr3_nt: TGTGCCTGGGGCGTGAGTCCAAATCAGCCCCAGCATTTT
d_call: -; cdr3_length: 17; j_call: TRBJ2-5; v_call: TRBV28; clone_size: many; cdr3_aa: CASSLYPEGPTQETQYF; cdr3_nt: TGTGCCAGCAGTTTATACCCAGAGGGACCGACCCAAGAGACCCAGTACTTC
d_call: -; cdr3_length: 14; j_call: TRBJ2-2; v_call: TRBV6-5; clone_size: -; cdr3_aa: CASSEGIDTGELFF; cdr3_nt: TGTGCCAGCTCCGAGGGAATTGACACTGGGGAGCTGTTTTTT
d_call: TRBD1; cdr3_length: 14; j_call: TRBJ2-7; v_call: TRBV10-3; clone_size: -; cdr3_aa: CVISSGTGIYEQYF; cdr3_nt: TGTGTCATCAGTTCCGGGACAGGCATCTACGAGCAGTACTTC
d_call: -; cdr3_length: 14; j_call: TRBJ2-2; v_call: TRBV4-1; clone_size: -; cdr3_aa: CASSPSTVAGALFF; cdr3_nt: TGCGCCAGCAGCCCCTCCACCGTGGCCGGGGCGCTGTTTTTT
d_call: TRBD2; cdr3_length: 15; j_call: TRBJ2-7; v_call: TRBV5-1; clone_size: -; cdr3_aa: CASSLDTGLAGEQYF; cdr3_nt: TGCGCCAGCAGTTTGGACACGGGACTAGCTGGAGAGCAGTACTTC
d_call: -; cdr3_length: 14; j_call: TRBJ2-7; v_call: TRBV5-6; clone_size: many; cdr3_aa: CASSPLDFSYEQYF; cdr3_nt: TGTGCCAGCAGCCCCCTCGACTTCTCCTACGAGCAGTACTTC
d_call: -; cdr3_length: 15; j_call: TRBJ2-7; v_call: TRBV11-2; clone_size: -; cdr3_aa: CASSQYLGGGYEQYF; cdr3_nt: TGTGCCAGTAGCCAATATTTGGGAGGGGGGTACGAGCAGTACTTC
d_call: -; cdr3_length: 12; j_call: TRBJ2-7; v_call: TRBV28; clone_size: many; cdr3_aa: CASSDFNYEQYF; cdr3_nt: TGTGCCAGCAGTGACTTTAACTACGAGCAGTACTTC
d_call: TRBD1; cdr3_length: 13; j_call: TRBJ2-1; v_call: TRBV29-1; clone_size: once; cdr3_aa: CSVSGTGRLEQFF; cdr3_nt: TGCAGCGTATCCGGGACAGGGCGTCTAGAGCAGTTCTTC
d_call: -; cdr3_length: 15; j_call: TRBJ2-7; v_call: TRBV6-5; clone_size: many; cdr3_aa: CASSYGDGSSYEQYF; cdr3_nt: TGTGCCAGCAGTTACGGGGATGGGAGCTCCTACGAGCAGTACTTC
d_call: -; cdr3_length: 12; j_call: TRBJ2-2; v_call: TRBV27; clone_size: -; cdr3_aa: CTSGLNTGELFF; cdr3_nt: TGTACCAGCGGTTTGAATACCGGGGAGCTGTTTTTT
d_call: -; cdr3_length: 15; j_call: TRBJ2-5; v_call: TRBV10-3; clone_size: -; cdr3_aa: CAINANIGNLETQCF; cdr3_nt: TGTGCCATCAATGCTAATATAGGGAATTTGGAGACCCAGTGCTTC
d_call: TRBD1; cdr3_length: 17; j_call: TRBJ2-1; v_call: TRBV2; clone_size: few; cdr3_aa: CASNSALQGAFRREQFF; cdr3_nt: TGTGCCAGCAATTCGGCGCTACAGGGGGCCTTTCGGCGTGAGCAGTTCTTC
d_call: -; cdr3_length: 14; j_call: TRBJ1-5; v_call: TRBV10-3; clone_size: many; cdr3_aa: CAISEGPSNQPQHF; cdr3_nt: TGTGCCATCAGTGAAGGGCCGAGCAATCAGCCCCAGCATTTT
d_call: -; cdr3_length: 14; j_call: TRBJ2-7; v_call: TRBV12-3/TRBV12-4; clone_size: -; cdr3_aa: CANSLHGECNEQHF; cdr3_nt: TGTGCCAACAGTTTACATGGAGAGTGCAACGAGCAGCACTTC
d_call: -; cdr3_length: 14; j_call: TRBJ2-3; v_call: TRBV29-1; clone_size: -; cdr3_aa: CGVDDGMAGDTQYF; cdr3_nt: TGCGGCGTTGATGACGGGATGGCAGGAGATACGCAGTATTTT
d_call: TRBD1; cdr3_length: 14; j_call: TRBJ1-1; v_call: TRBV6-1; clone_size: -; cdr3_aa: CASNDRTGAPGAFF; cdr3_nt: TGTGCCAGCAACGATAGGACAGGGGCCCCTGGGGCTTTCTTT
d_call: TRBD1; cdr3_length: 16; j_call: TRBJ2-4; v_call: TRBV2; clone_size: -; cdr3_aa: CASGQDRVSAKNIQYF; cdr3_nt: TGTGCCAGCGGACAAGACAGGGTGTCTGCCAAAAACATTCAGTACTTC
d_call: -; cdr3_length: 14; j_call: TRBJ2-3; v_call: TRBV21-1; clone_size: -; cdr3_aa: CASSEAEGTDTQYF; cdr3_nt: TGTGCCAGCAGCGAGGCGGAAGGCACAGATACGCAGTATTTT
d_call: -; cdr3_length: 17; j_call: TRBJ2-2; v_call: TRBV7-9; clone_size: -; cdr3_aa: CASTQDLGEVNTGELLF; cdr3_nt: TGTGCCAGCACGCAGGACCTGGGGGAGGTGAACACCGGGGAGCTGCTTTTT
d_call: TRBD2; cdr3_length: 14; j_call: TRBJ2-5; v_call: TRBV6-1; clone_size: -; cdr3_aa: CACEVSGTQETQYF; cdr3_nt: TGTGCCTGCGAGGTTAGCGGGACCCAGGAGACCCAGTACTTC
d_call: TRBD2; cdr3_length: 16; j_call: TRBJ2-7; v_call: TRBV5-1; clone_size: -; cdr3_aa: CASSPGTSVDGGEQYF; cdr3_nt: TGCGCCAGCAGCCCCGGGACTAGCGTAGACGGTGGCGAGCAGTACTTC
d_call: TRBD2; cdr3_length: 17; j_call: TRBJ2-3; v_call: TRBV7-2; clone_size: -; cdr3_aa: CASSLFGLAEVGDTQYF; cdr3_nt: TGTGCCAGCAGCTTATTCGGACTAGCGGAGGTGGGAGATACGCAGTATTTT
d_call: -; cdr3_length: 16; j_call: TRBJ2-2; v_call: TRBV9; clone_size: -; cdr3_aa: CVSSENPLHDTGELFF; cdr3_nt: TGTGTCAGCAGCGAGAACCCCCTGCATGATACCGGGGAGCTGTTTTTT
d_call: TRBD2; cdr3_length: 15; j_call: TRBJ2-7; v_call: TRBV11-2; clone_size: -; cdr3_aa: CASSQYSEGDYEQYF; cdr3_nt: TGTGCCAGCAGCCAATATTCGGAAGGGGACTACGAGCAGTATTTC
d_call: -; cdr3_length: 12; j_call: TRBJ2-5; v_call: TRBV30; clone_size: -; cdr3_aa: CAWRETGETQYF; cdr3_nt: TGTGCTTGGAGAGAGACAGGAGAGACCCAGTACTTC
d_call: -; cdr3_length: 16; j_call: TRBJ2-6; v_call: TRBV6-2/TRBV6-3; clone_size: medium-sized; cdr3_aa: CASSLGQGTGANVLTF; cdr3_nt: TGTGCCAGCAGTTTAGGTCAGGGAACTGGGGCCAACGTCCTGACTTTC
d_call: -; cdr3_length: 10; j_call: TRBJ2-1; v_call: TRBV4-2; clone_size: -; cdr3_aa: CASQGDSRFF; cdr3_nt: TGTGCCAGCCAAGGGGACTCCAGGTTCTTC
d_call: -; cdr3_length: 17; j_call: TRBJ1-5; v_call: TRBV21-1; clone_size: -; cdr3_aa: CANSSSLGGSANQPQHF; cdr3_nt: TGTGCCAACAGCAGTTCTCTAGGGGGTTCGGCCAATCAGCCCCAGCATTTT
d_call: TRBD1; cdr3_length: 15; j_call: TRBJ2-2; v_call: TRBV4-1; clone_size: once; cdr3_aa: CASSLGQEEAGELFF; cdr3_nt: TGCGCCAGCAGCCTGGGACAGGAAGAAGCCGGGGAGCTGTTTTTT
d_call: TRBD1; cdr3_length: 16; j_call: TRBJ1-5; v_call: TRBV6-2/TRBV6-3; clone_size: few; cdr3_aa: CAGSKGDRGGNQPQHF; cdr3_nt: TGTGCCGGCAGTAAGGGGGACAGGGGTGGCAATCAGCCCCAGCACTTT
d_call: -; cdr3_length: 16; j_call: TRBJ1-5; v_call: TRBV6-6; clone_size: -; cdr3_aa: CASSYRVEYSNRPQHF; cdr3_nt: TGTGCCAGCAGTTACCGAGTAGAGTACAGCAATCGACCCCAGCATTTT
d_call: TRBD1; cdr3_length: 14; j_call: TRBJ1-4; v_call: TRBV28; clone_size: -; cdr3_aa: CASSLTGVGEKPFF; cdr3_nt: TGTGCCAGCAGCCTGACAGGGGTTGGTGAAAAACCGTTTTTT
d_call: TRBD1; cdr3_length: 17; j_call: TRBJ2-7; v_call: TRBV6-2/TRBV6-3; clone_size: -; cdr3_aa: CANSPSSQGQGAYEQYF; cdr3_nt: TGTGCCAACAGTCCCTCCTCCCAAGGACAGGGGGCCTACGAGCAGTACTTC
d_call: TRBD1; cdr3_length: 15; j_call: TRBJ2-6; v_call: TRBV11-2; clone_size: few; cdr3_aa: CASSLDRAGANVVTF; cdr3_nt: TGTGCCAGTAGCTTGGACAGGGCTGGGGCCAACGTCGTGACTTTC
d_call: -; cdr3_length: 16; j_call: TRBJ2-5; v_call: TRBV11-2; clone_size: -; cdr3_aa: CSSRSWDSAHQEIQYF; cdr3_nt: TGTTCCAGCAGATCCTGGGACTCGGCCCACCAAGAGATCCAGTACTTC
d_call: -; cdr3_length: 14; j_call: TRBJ2-2; v_call: TRBV5-1; clone_size: many; cdr3_aa: CASSEDANTGELFF; cdr3_nt: TGCGCCAGCAGCGAAGACGCGAACACCGGGGAGCTGTTTTTT